This T cell receptor (beta chain) was identified during a study of T-cell memory formation after mild COVID-19 (dated by TCRdb to the early 2020s). For the study in its entirety: TCR sequence clusters from the two donors were largely donor specific. In a couple of donors, T-cell clones that expanded and contracted after mild COVID-19 were tracked by sequencing TCRalpha and TCRbeta repertoires over time. Two young, previously healthy adult volunteers, one female and one male, were included in the cohort. Overall study outcomes, separate from this receptor: From day 15 to 85, contracting clones showed balanced CD4/CD8 phenotypes, whereas a second wave of clones that expanded from day 15 to 37 leaned towards CD4+. The second-wave clones that peaked on day 37 were not confirmed to be SARS-CoV-2 specific. Some responding clones were detected in pre-infection memory, suggesting pre-existing cross-reactive memory T cells joined the SARS-CoV-2 response. Only a couple of mild cases were covered in the study, and larger cohorts including severe cases with pre-infection samples were considered necessary. Contracting CD4+ clones were located mainly in the CM and EM memory subsets, whereas CD8+ clones were found to be enriched in EMRA.

The run used an Illumina NovaSeq 6000. Using 5'RACE with constant-segment primers, TCRalpha and TCRbeta cDNA libraries were constructed, with sample barcodes and unique molecular identifiers added in the process. RNA was extracted from every sample with Trizol reagent. Amplification of the libraries took two PCR steps, and the second step added a second sample barcode plus Illumina TruSeq adapters. The libraries were sequenced on an Illumina NovaSeq using 2 x 150 bp paired-end reads. The study's processing was this. Reads were demultiplexed and collapsed into UMI-guided consensus sequences with migec v1.2.7. Using mixcr v2.1.11, the UMI consensuses were aligned to TRA and TRB V and J templates and assembled into clonotypes. A clonotype was counted as expanded or contracted only when both edgeR and NoisET called the clonotype significant, with the noise models trained on biological replicates. edgeR calls used a false discovery rate-adjusted p below 0.01 and a log2 fold-change threshold of 1. As an exploratory analysis of dynamics, PCA with hierarchical clustering was applied to max-normalized trajectories of the 1000 most abundant clonotypes. Separately sequenced CD4+ and CD8+ repertoires were used to assign the CD4 or CD8 phenotype of responding clones. The public reads were quality trimmed at Q25 with fastp and then assembled into clones with MiXCR by TCRdb, keeping productive beta chains. Identical CDR3 protein sequences are pooled into one entry, listed with their most common genes and DNA. The V and J calls here are based on TCRdb, not the publication. The sample table holds hundreds of thousands of distinct CDR3 sequences, of which about a fifth were seen once. The top ten clones comprise about 8.2% of the sample.

The V end gives up 1 base and the J end 2 bases, leaving 4 bases in the junction not matched to a gene. The germline V gene specifies MNHEY as CDR1 and SVGAGI as CDR2. From the cysteine through the phenylalanine, the CDR3 covers 15 amino acids. Just the 45-base CDR3 DNA is kept, in frame starting at base 1. PBMCs were isolated by Ficoll-Paque density gradient centrifugation. With respect to this clonotype: Its cognate antigen has yet to be identified. There are no base qualities to consult, and no much larger clone falls within one base.

This clonotype was sampled from an adult woman who had mild COVID-19 (a few samples of this study predate the infection). The sample titles of this study are shuffled in the database, so cell type and time point are left out; the donor was told from shared clones. Sequenced material: PBMCs or a T cell subset sorted from them (not recorded which). The chain uses TRBV6-5 and TRBJ2-7; 8 of the junction bases match TRBD2. The CDR3: CASSYLSSGPYEQYF. The sequenced DNA is TGTGCCAGCAGTTACTTGTCTAGCGGGCCCTACGAGCAGTACTTC.